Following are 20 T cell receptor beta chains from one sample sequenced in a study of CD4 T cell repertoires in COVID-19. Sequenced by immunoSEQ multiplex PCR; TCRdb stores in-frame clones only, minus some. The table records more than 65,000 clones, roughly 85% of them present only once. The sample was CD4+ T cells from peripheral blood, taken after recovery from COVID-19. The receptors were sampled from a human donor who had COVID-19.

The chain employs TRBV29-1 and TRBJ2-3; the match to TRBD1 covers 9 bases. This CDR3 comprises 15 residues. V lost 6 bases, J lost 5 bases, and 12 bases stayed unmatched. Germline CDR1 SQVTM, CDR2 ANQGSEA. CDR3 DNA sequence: TGCAGCGTCGATAGAAGACAGGGGGGAGTAGATACGCAGTATTTT. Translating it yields CSVDRRQGGVDTQYF.

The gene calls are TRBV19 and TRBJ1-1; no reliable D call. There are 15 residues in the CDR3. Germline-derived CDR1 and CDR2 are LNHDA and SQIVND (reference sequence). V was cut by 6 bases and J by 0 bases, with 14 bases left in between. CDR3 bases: TGTGCCAGTAGGCAGCAGCCGATTATGAACACTGAAGCTTTCTTT. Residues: CASRQQPIMNTEAFF.

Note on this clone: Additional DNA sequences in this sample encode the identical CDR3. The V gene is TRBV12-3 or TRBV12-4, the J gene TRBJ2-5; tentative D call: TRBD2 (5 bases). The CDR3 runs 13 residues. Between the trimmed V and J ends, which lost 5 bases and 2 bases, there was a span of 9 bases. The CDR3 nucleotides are TGTGCCAGCAGTCCGGGGTTACAAGAGACCCAGTACTTC. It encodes CASSPGLQETQYF.

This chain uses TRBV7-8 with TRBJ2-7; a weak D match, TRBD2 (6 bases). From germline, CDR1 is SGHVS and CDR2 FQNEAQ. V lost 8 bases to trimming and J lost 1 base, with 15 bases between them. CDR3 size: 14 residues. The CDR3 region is CASSIRRGSYEQYF. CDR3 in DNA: TGTGCCAGCTCAATACGGCGGGGATCCTACGAGCAGTACTTC.

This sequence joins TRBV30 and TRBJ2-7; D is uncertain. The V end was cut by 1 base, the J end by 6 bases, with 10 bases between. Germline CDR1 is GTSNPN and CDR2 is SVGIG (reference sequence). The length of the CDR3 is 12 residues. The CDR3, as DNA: TGTGCCTGGAGTGGCGGATGGGTCGAGCAGTACTTC. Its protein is CAWSGGWVEQYF.

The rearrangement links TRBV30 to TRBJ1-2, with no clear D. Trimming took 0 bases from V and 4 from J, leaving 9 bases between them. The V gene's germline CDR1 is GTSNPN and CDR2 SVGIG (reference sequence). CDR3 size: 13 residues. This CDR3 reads CAWSVRPTYGYTF. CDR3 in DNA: TGTGCCTGGAGTGTACGGCCGACCTATGGCTACACCTTC.

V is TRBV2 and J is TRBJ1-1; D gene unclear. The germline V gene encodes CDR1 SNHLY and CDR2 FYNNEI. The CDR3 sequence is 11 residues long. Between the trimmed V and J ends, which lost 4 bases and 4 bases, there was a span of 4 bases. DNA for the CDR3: TGTGCCAGCAGTGTTGGCACTGAAGCTTTCTTT. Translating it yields CASSVGTEAFF. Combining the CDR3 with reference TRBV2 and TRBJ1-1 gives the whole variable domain EPEVTQTPSHQVTQMGQEVILRCVPISNHLYFYWYRQILGQKVEFLVSFYNNEISEKSEIFDDQFSVERPDGSNFTLKIRSTKLEDSAMYFCASSVGTEAFFGQGTRLTVV.

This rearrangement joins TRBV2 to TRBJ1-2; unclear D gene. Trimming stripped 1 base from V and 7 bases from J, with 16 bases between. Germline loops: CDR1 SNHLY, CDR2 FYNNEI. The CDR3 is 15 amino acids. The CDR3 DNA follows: TGTGCCAGCAGTGAAGGGGCCGGGCCGCCCGCTGGCTACACCTTC. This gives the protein CASSEGAGPPAGYTF.

CDR3 nucleotides: TGTGCCAGCAGCTACAGCTCCTACGAGCAGTACTTC. It translates to CASSYSSYEQYF. J is TRBJ2-7 and V is TRBV14; D is unclear. Germline-derived CDR1 and CDR2 are SGHDN and FVKESK. The CDR3 length is 12 residues. The germline V and J ends were trimmed by 5 bases and 0 bases, with 5 bases remaining between them. The full variable domain, in which reference TRBV14 and TRBJ2-7 provide the parts outside the CDR3, is EAGVTQFPSHSVIEKGQTVTLRCDPISGHDNLYWYRRVMGKEIKFLLHFVKESKQDESGMPNNRFLAERTGGTYSTLKVQPAELEDSGVYFCASSYSSYEQYFGPGTRLTVT.

DNA for the CDR3: TGTGCCAGCAGTTTTACGGGAGCTCGAAATGAGCAGTTCTTC. Its translation: CASSFTGARNEQFF. V gene TRBV27 combines with J gene TRBJ2-1, with D tentatively TRBD2 (6 bases). The CDR3 runs to 14 residues. Per the germline V gene, CDR1 is MNHEY and CDR2 is SMNVEV (reference sequence). V lost 3 bases and J lost 7, with 13 bases in between.

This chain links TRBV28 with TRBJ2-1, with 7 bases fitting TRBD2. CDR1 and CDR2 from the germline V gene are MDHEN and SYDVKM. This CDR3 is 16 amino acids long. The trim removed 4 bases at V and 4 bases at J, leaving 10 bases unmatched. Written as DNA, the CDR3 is TGTGCCAGCAGTTCGGAGACGGGACTAAGATACAATGAGCAGTTCTTC. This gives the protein CASSSETGLRYNEQFF.

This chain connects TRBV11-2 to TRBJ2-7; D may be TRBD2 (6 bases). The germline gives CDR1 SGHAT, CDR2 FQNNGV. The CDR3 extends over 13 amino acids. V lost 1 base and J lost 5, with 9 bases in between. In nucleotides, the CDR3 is TGTGCCAGCAGCTTAGCGACTAGGAACGAGCAGTACTTC. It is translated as CASSLATRNEQYF.

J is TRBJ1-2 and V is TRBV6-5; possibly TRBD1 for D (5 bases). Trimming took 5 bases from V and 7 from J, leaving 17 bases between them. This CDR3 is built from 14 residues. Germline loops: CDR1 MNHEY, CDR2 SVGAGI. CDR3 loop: CASSRDRVRGGYTF. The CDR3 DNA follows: TGTGCCAGCAGTCGGGACCGGGTCCGGGGTGGCTACACCTTC.

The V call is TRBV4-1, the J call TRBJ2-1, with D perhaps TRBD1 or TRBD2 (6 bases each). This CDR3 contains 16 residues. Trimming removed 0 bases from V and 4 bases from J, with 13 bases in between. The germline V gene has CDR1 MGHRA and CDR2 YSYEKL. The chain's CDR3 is CASSQDRGRQYNEQFF. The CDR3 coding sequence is TGCGCCAGCAGCCAAGATAGGGGGAGGCAGTACAATGAGCAGTTCTTC.

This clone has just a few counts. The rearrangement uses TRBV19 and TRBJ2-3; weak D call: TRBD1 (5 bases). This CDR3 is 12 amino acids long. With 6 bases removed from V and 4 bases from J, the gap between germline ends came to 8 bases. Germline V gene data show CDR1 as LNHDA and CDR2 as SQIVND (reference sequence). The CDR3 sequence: CASSQQADTQYF. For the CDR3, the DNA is TGTGCCAGTAGCCAACAGGCAGATACGCAGTATTTT.

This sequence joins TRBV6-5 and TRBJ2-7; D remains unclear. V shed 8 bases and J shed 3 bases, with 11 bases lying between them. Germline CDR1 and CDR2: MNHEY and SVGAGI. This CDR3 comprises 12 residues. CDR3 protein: CASGDPNYEQYF. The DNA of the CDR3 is TGTGCCAGCGGCGACCCGAACTACGAGCAGTACTTC.

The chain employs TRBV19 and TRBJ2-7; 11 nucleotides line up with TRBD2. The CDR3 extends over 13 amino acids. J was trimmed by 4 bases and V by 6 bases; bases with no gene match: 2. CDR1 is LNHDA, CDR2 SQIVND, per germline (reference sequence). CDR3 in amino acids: CASRGLAVYEQYF. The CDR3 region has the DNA TGTGCCAGTAGGGGACTAGCGGTGTACGAGCAGTACTTC.

The CDR3 reads CASSLRTSGREYEQYF. The CDR3, as DNA: TGTGCCAGCAGCTTGCGAACGAGCGGGAGAGAGTACGAGCAGTACTTC. V is TRBV5-4 and J is TRBJ2-7, with 8 bases aligning to TRBD2. V gave up 1 base and J gave up 4 bases; unmatched junction bases: 10. CDR1 is SGHNT, CDR2 YYREEE, per germline (reference sequence). This CDR3 contains 16 residues.

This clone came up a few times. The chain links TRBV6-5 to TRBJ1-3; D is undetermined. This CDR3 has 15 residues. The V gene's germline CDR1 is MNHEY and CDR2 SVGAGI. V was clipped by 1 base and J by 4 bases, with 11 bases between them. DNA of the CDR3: TGTGCCAGCAGTTACTTTGGATCTTCGGGAAACACCATATATTTT. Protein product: CASSYFGSSGNTIYF.

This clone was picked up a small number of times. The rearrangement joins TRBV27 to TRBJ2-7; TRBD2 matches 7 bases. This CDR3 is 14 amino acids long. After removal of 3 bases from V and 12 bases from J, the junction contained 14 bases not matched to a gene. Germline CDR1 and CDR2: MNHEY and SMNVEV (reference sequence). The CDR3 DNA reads TGTGCCAGCAGTTTCACTGGGAGGGGATTAGCGTCGTACTTC. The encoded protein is CASSFTGRGLASYF.